This T cell receptor beta chain comes out of a study of regulatory T cells in long-lasting Graves disease. Libraries of TCR beta came from iRepertoire HTBI primers plus Arm-PCR of CDR3 regions. Using its own MiXCR run on the multiplex PCR reads, TCRdb lists one record per CDR3 protein. The sample comprises 400,000 to 500,000 distinct CDR3 sequences, 14% to 15% of which are singletons, and about 8.3% rests with the top ten. This clonotype has more than one count but fewer than ten. This may come from a read error, since a much larger clone is one base off. This is likely a read error, given that the CDR3 carries no conserved phenylalanine or tryptophan at its end. Time point defined: newly diagnosed GD, antithyroid drugs for less than 3 months. Preparation of the TCR library used RNA extracted from PBMCs. These data were also reused for a study on T cells in Graves' hyperthyroidism and ophthalmopathy.

The sample consisted of peripheral blood mononuclear cells (PBMCs), taken at new diagnosis, from a patient treated with antithyroid drugs. The source is a woman aged 40-49 years with Graves disease.

The CDR3 here is CASSTFGYEQYL. In DNA form, the CDR3 reads TGTGCCAGCAGTACATTCGGATACGAGCAGTACCTC. This chain links TRBV12-3 or TRBV12-4 with TRBJ2-7; D is unclear. The CDR3 sequence is 12 residues long. Trimming took 5 bases from V and 4 from J, leaving 9 bases between them.